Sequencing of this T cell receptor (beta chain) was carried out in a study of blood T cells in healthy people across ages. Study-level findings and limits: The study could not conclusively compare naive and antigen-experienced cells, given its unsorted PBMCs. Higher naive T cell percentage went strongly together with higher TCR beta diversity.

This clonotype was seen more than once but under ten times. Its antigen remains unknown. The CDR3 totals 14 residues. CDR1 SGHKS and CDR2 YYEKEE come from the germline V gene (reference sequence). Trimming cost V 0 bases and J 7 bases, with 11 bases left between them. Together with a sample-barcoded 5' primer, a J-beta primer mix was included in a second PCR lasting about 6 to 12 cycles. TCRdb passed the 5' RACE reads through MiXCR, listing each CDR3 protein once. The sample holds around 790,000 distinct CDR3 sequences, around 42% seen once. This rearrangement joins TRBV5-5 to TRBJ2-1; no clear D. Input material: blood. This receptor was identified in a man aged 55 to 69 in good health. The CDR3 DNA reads TGTGCCAGCAGCTTGGCCACCCGGTCTAATGAGCAGTTCTTC. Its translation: CASSLATRSNEQFF. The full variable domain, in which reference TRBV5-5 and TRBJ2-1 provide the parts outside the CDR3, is DAGVTQSPTHLIKTRGQQVTLRCSPISGHKSVSWYQQVLGQGPQFIFQYYEKEERGRGNFPDRFSARQFPNYSSELNVNALLLGDSALYLCASSLATRSNEQFFGPGTRLTVL.